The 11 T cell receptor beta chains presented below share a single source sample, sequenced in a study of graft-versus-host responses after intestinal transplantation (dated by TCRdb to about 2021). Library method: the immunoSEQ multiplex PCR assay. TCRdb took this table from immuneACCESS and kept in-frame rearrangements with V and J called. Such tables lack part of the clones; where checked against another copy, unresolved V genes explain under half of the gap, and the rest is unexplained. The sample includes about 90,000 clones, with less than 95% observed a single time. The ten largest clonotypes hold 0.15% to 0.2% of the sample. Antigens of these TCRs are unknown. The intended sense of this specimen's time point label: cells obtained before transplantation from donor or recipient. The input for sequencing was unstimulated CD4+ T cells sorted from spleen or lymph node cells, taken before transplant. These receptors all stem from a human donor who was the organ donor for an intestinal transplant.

As DNA, the CDR3 is TGTGCCAGCAGCGTAGGGCCAGACGTTAAGCCCCAGCATTTT. Its translation is CASSVGPDVKPQHF. The chain links TRBV9 to TRBJ1-5, with D uncertain. The length of the CDR3 is 14 residues. With 0 bases removed from V and 8 bases from J, the gap between germline ends came to 12 bases. Per the germline V gene, CDR1 is SGDLS and CDR2 is YYNGEE.

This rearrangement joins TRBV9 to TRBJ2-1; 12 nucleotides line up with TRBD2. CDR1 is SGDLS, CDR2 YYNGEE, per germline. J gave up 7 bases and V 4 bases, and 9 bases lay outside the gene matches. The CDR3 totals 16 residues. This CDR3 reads CASSLLAGGPVNEQFF. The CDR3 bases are TGTGCCAGCAGCCTCCTAGCGGGGGGGCCTGTAAATGAGCAGTTCTTC. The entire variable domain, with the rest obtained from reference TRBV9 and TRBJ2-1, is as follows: DSGVTQTPKHLITATGQRVTLRCSPRSGDLSVYWYQQSLDQGLQFLIQYYNGEERAKGNILERFSAQQFPDLHSELNLSSLELGDSALYFCASSLLAGGPVNEQFFGPGTRLTVL.

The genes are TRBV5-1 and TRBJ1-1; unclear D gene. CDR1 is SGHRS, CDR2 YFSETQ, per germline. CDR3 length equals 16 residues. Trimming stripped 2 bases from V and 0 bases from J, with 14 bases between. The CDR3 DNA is TGCGCCAGCAGCTTTTTTTCGGGGATGGTGAACACTGAAGCTTTCTTT. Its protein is CASSFFSGMVNTEAFF.

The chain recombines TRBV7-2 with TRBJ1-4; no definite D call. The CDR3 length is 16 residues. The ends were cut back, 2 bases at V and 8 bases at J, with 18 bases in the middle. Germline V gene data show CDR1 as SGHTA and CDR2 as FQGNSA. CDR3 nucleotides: TGTGCCAGCAGCTTAATCGGGAATCATAAGGCGGAAAAACTGTTTTTT. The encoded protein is CASSLIGNHKAEKLFF.

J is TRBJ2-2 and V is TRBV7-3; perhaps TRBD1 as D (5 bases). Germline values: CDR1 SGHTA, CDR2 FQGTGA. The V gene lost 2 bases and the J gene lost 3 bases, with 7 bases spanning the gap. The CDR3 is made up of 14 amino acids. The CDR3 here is CASSLARDTGELFF. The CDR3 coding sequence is TGTGCCAGCAGCTTAGCCAGGGACACCGGGGAGCTGTTTTTT.

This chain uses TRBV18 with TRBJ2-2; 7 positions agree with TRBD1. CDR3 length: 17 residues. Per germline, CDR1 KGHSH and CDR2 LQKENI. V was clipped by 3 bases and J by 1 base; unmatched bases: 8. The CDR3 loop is CASSPVPGQMNTGELFF. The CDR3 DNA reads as TGTGCCAGCTCACCCGTGCCGGGACAGATGAACACCGGGGAGCTGTTTTTT.

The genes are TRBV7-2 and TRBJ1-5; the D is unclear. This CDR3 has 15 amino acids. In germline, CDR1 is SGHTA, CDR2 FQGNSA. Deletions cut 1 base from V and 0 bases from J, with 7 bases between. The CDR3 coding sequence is TGTGCCAGCAGCTTAGGAGGGATTAGCAATCAGCCCCAGCATTTT. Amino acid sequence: CASSLGGISNQPQHF.

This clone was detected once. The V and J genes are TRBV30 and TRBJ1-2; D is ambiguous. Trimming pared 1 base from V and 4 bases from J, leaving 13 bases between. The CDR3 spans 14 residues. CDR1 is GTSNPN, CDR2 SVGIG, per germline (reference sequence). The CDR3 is CAWSGLGFGYGYTF. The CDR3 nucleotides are TGTGCCTGGAGTGGGCTGGGGTTCGGCTATGGCTACACCTTC.

The CDR3 DNA sequence: TGTGCCAGCAGCTTCCGGGAGAAGGAGGGTGAAAAACTGTTTTTT. Amino acids: CASSFREKEGEKLFF. The chain links TRBV5-5 to TRBJ1-4; no clear D gene. The V and J ends lost 2 bases and 7 bases respectively, with 15 bases between them. CDR1 is SGHKS, CDR2 YYEKEE, per germline (reference sequence). CDR3 length: 15 amino acids.

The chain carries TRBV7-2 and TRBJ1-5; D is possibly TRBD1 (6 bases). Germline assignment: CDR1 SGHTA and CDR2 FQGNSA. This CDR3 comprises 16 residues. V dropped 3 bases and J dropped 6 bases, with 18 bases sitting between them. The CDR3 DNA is TGTGCCAGCAGCTTTGGAGCACAGGGATCAGGTCAGCCCCAGCATTTT. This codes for CASSFGAQGSGQPQHF. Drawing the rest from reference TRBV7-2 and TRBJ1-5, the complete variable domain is GAGVSQSPSNKVTEKGKDVELRCDPISGHTALYWYRQSLGQGLEFLIYFQGNSAPDKSGLPSDRFSAERTGGSVSTLTIQRTQQEDSAVYLCASSFGAQGSGQPQHFGDGTRLSIL.

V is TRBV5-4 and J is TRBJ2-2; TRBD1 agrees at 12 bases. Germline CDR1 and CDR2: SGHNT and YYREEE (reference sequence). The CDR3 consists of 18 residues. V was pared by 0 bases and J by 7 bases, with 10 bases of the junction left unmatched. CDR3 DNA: TGTGCCAGCAGCTTGGGAGTAAGGGACAGGGGGCTGGACGGGGAGCTGTTTTTT. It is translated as CASSLGVRDRGLDGELFF. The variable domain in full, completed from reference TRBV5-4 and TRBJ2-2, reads ETGVTQSPTHLIKTRGQQVTLRCSSQSGHNTVSWYQQALGQGPQFIFQYYREEENGRGNFPPRFSGLQFPNYSSELNVNALELDDSALYLCASSLGVRDRGLDGELFFGEGSRLTVL.